Listed here are 20 T cell receptor beta chains from one sample, sequenced in a study of PD-1 blockade in mismatch repair-deficient tumors. No antigens are known for them. Specified time point: roughly ten-day in vitro stimulation with candidate mutation-associated neoantigen peptide 1. Data came from immunoSEQ multiplex PCR; TCRdb stores just in-frame clones and leaves some out. This sample has approximately 10,000 clones, with roughly 87% found just once. The source was cells cultured in vitro, collected from a patient treated with pembrolizumab. The receptors here all came from an adult with mismatch repair-deficient cancer.

This clone was recorded once. The V call is TRBV4-2, the J call TRBJ2-7, with TRBD2 matching over 14 bases. With 3 bases clipped from V and 0 bases from J, the junction kept 1 base outside the gene matches. This CDR3 spans 16 amino acids. The germline CDR1 and CDR2 sequences are LGHNA and YNFKEQ. Here the CDR3 reads CASSQGLAGDSYEQYF. In nucleotides, the CDR3 is TGTGCCAGCAGCCAGGGACTAGCGGGGGACTCCTACGAGCAGTACTTC.

V and J are TRBV5-4 and TRBJ2-5; possibly TRBD1 for D (6 bases). From germline, CDR1 is SGHNT and CDR2 YYREEE (reference sequence). With 4 bases removed from V and 5 bases from J, the gap between germline ends came to 12 bases. The CDR3 is 13 amino acids. The CDR3 here is CASSTTGVETQYF. For the CDR3, the DNA is TGTGCCAGCAGCACGACAGGAGTGGAGACCCAGTACTTC. The full variable domain, completed using reference TRBV5-4 and TRBJ2-5, is ETGVTQSPTHLIKTRGQQVTLRCSSQSGHNTVSWYQQALGQGPQFIFQYYREEENGRGNFPPRFSGLQFPNYSSELNVNALELDDSALYLCASSTTGVETQYFGPGTRLLVL.

This clone has just a few counts. The gene calls are TRBV6-4 and TRBJ1-1, with TRBD1 matching 8 bases. The CDR3 is made up of 15 amino acids. The germline gives CDR1 MRHNA, CDR2 SNTAGT. V lost 6 bases to trimming and J lost 1 base; unmatched junction nucleotides: 7. The CDR3 DNA is TGTGCCAGCAGCCGCCCGGGACAGGCGAACACTGAAGCTTTCTTT. Amino acid sequence: CASSRPGQANTEAFF.

The sample holds a few counts of this clone. This rearrangement joins TRBV15 to TRBJ1-1; 7 bases match TRBD1. The CDR3 is 16 amino acids. V lost 0 bases, J lost 1 base, and 5 bases stayed unmatched. The germline CDR1 and CDR2 sequences are LNHNV and YYDKDF (reference sequence). The DNA of the CDR3 is TGTGCCACCAGCAGAGATCTAGGGACAGCGAACACTGAAGCTTTCTTT. Protein product: CATSRDLGTANTEAFF.

The genes are TRBV19 and TRBJ1-2, with D possibly TRBD1 on 6 matching bases. CDR3 length: 15 amino acids. Germline CDR1 LNHDA, CDR2 SQIVND (reference sequence). Trimming removed 4 bases at V and 4 bases at J, with 16 bases between. The CDR3 is CASSTGQRTGYGYTF. Written as DNA, the CDR3 is TGTGCCAGTAGTACCGGACAGAGGACGGGCTATGGCTACACCTTC.

This clone came up once. The chain recombines TRBV10-1 with TRBJ1-2; unclear D gene. V was clipped by 2 bases and J by 5 bases, with 9 bases between them. CDR1 and CDR2 (germline): WNHNN, SYGVQD (reference sequence). The CDR3 extends over 13 amino acids. The CDR3 coding sequence is TGCGCCAGCAGTGAGGGATTTGGGTATGGCTACACCTTC. Translated: CASSEGFGYGYTF.

The chain links TRBV2 to TRBJ1-5; D not resolved. Germline V CDR1 and CDR2: SNHLY, FYNNEI. The CDR3 totals 13 residues. Trimming removed 6 bases from V and 5 bases from J, with 11 bases in between. The CDR3 DNA follows: TGTGCCAGCAGGCTTAGCATGGATCAGCCCCAGCATTTT. It specifies CASRLSMDQPQHF.

In DNA, the CDR3 is TGCGCCAGCAGCCAAGAGGGGCAGGGAGGCTCCTATGGCTACACCTTC. This sequence encodes CASSQEGQGGSYGYTF. The chain joins TRBV4-1 to TRBJ1-2, with D possibly TRBD1 on 5 matching bases. Trimming removed 0 bases from V and 4 bases from J, with 15 bases in between. The CDR3 consists of 16 residues. Germline V gene lookup returns CDR1 MGHRA and CDR2 YSYEKL.

CDR3 in amino acids: CASSPVIGRELWEQYF. CDR3 DNA: TGTGCCAGCAGCCCCGTAATTGGTCGGGAGCTCTGGGAGCAGTACTTC. V gene TRBV7-2 combines with J gene TRBJ2-7, with D possibly matching TRBD2 (6 bases). Looked up from germline, CDR1 is SGHTA and CDR2 is FQGNSA. The germline V and J ends were trimmed by 5 bases and 7 bases, with 24 bases remaining between them. The CDR3 loop spans 16 amino acids.

This chain connects TRBV9 to TRBJ2-1; 10 bases are a match to TRBD2. The J segment lost 7 bases and the V segment lost 3 bases, leaving 13 bases of the junction unmatched. The CDR3 consists of 17 residues. Germline-derived CDR1 and CDR2 are SGDLS and YYNGEE. The CDR3 here is CASSEKGRTSGLNEQFF. The CDR3 DNA reads as TGTGCCAGCAGCGAGAAGGGCCGGACTAGCGGATTGAATGAGCAGTTCTTC.

The chain links TRBV5-1 to TRBJ1-2; D not certain. Germline V CDR1 and CDR2: SGHRS, YFSETQ. This CDR3 has 16 amino acids. Trimming took 1 base from V and 0 from J, leaving 13 bases between them. CDR3 DNA sequence: TGCGCCAGCAGCTTGTTGCAGGATCAGGCTAACTATGGCTACACCTTC. Protein product: CASSLLQDQANYGYTF.

This chain connects TRBV7-6 to TRBJ2-7; 11 positions agree with TRBD1. Germline V gene lookup returns CDR1 SGHVS and CDR2 FNYEAQ. V trimming: 5 bases; J trimming: 4 bases; junction bases outside the gene matches: 4. The CDR3 runs to 14 residues. The DNA of the CDR3 is TGTGCCAGCAGCCCGGGACAGGGGGGGTACGAGCAGTACTTC. This codes for CASSPGQGGYEQYF.

CDR3 residues: CASSIARRAQNQPQHF. In DNA, the CDR3 is TGTGCCAGTAGTATAGCGCGAAGGGCTCAGAATCAGCCCCAGCATTTT. The chain has TRBV19 and TRBJ1-5; D gene ambiguous. The V gene's germline CDR1 is LNHDA and CDR2 SQIVND (reference sequence). CDR3 size: 16 residues. Trimming removed 1 base at V and 4 bases at J, with 14 bases between.

J is TRBJ1-1 and V is TRBV30; D gene uncertain. This CDR3 has 13 amino acids. CDR1 is GTSNPN, CDR2 SVGIG, per germline (reference sequence). V shed 3 bases and J shed 1 base, with 9 bases lying between them. Here the CDR3 reads CAWSPLGNTEAFF. The CDR3 region has the DNA TGTGCCTGGAGCCCCCTTGGGAACACTGAAGCTTTCTTT.

V and J are TRBV20-1 and TRBJ2-3; D gene unclear. Germline V gene data show CDR1 as DFQATT and CDR2 as SNEGSKA (reference sequence). The CDR3 is made up of 11 amino acids. V lost 6 bases and J 9 bases, leaving 13 bases between the germline ends. The CDR3 sequence: CSADNLRTQYF. As DNA, the CDR3 is TGCAGTGCCGACAACTTAAGAACGCAGTATTTT.

In its sample, this clone was seen once. This chain joins TRBV6-6 and TRBJ1-5; D might be TRBD1 (6 bases). Germline CDR1 MNHNY, CDR2 SVGAGI (reference sequence). CDR3 length: 15 residues. V was trimmed by 0 bases and J by 6 bases, leaving 12 bases between them. The CDR3 is CASSYSPGGLQPQHF. DNA for the CDR3: TGTGCCAGCAGTTACTCCCCCGGGGGGCTTCAGCCCCAGCATTTT.

This clone was seen just once. The chain combines TRBV19 with TRBJ1-6, with a possible D match to TRBD1 (5 bases). V shed 10 bases and J shed 0 bases, with 19 bases lying between them. Germline V gene data show CDR1 as LNHDA and CDR2 as SQIVND (reference sequence). This CDR3 is 17 amino acids long. The CDR3 sequence: CATSNRIQSSYNSPLHF. The DNA for the CDR3 is TGTGCCACGTCCAACAGGATCCAGAGCTCCTATAATTCACCCCTCCACTTT.

The chain recombines TRBV6-4 with TRBJ1-6, with 7 bases that match TRBD1. Trimming at V came to 6 bases and at J to 7 bases, leaving 9 bases not matched to a gene. Germline loops: CDR1 MRHNA, CDR2 SNTAGT. The CDR3 runs to 15 residues. The DNA for the CDR3 is TGTGCCAGCAGACCCGAAGGGGGCGCAAATTCACCCCTCCACTTT. Protein product: CASRPEGGANSPLHF.

V is TRBV4-1 and J is TRBJ2-7; no firm D call. Trimming stripped 4 bases from V and 0 bases from J, with 16 bases between. The V gene's germline CDR1 is MGHRA and CDR2 YSYEKL. CDR3 length: 16 amino acids. DNA for the CDR3: TGCGCCAGCAGCCCAGACCCGCCACCGAGCTCCTACGAGCAGTACTTC. Residues: CASSPDPPPSSYEQYF.

The rearrangement uses TRBV27 and TRBJ2-4, with D possibly called TRBD1 or TRBD2 (5 bases each). This CDR3 is built from 15 residues. Per germline, CDR1 MNHEY and CDR2 SMNVEV (reference sequence). V lost 8 bases to trimming and J lost 8 bases, with 22 bases between them. The CDR3 loop reads CASGDYNLRGDIQYF. DNA of the CDR3: TGTGCCAGCGGAGACTACAACCTCCGAGGGGACATTCAGTACTTC.